These T cell receptor beta chains were read from a single sample in a study of monozygotic twins with inflammatory bowel disease. TCRdb processed the 5' RACE reads again and assigns one entry to each CDR3 protein, with no DNA. The sample includes more than 110,000 distinct CDR3 sequences. Sequencing was performed on blood. All receptors derive from a human donor with ulcerative colitis or Crohn's disease, or a healthy co-twin of an affected twin (not recorded which). Both conserved end residues are part of each CDR3.

j_gene	v_gene	CDR3aa
TRBJ2-3	TRBV15	CATSRDGWRERTDTQYF
TRBJ2-7	TRBV6-2/TRBV6-3	CARDGGLRWYF
TRBJ2-5	TRBV5-4	CASSLKGTLGTQYF
TRBJ2-1	TRBV9	CASSVDSSDEQFF
TRBJ2-1	TRBV5-1	CASSAENSYNEQFF
TRBJ2-1	TRBV6-4	CASSTLAGVSNEQFF
TRBJ1-2	TRBV16	CATQPSGQPNLNYGYTF
TRBJ1-4	TRBV9	CASSLGSRGDEKLFF
TRBJ2-7	TRBV6-1	CASSGAGGPYEQYF
TRBJ1-6	TRBV18	CASSLTQGAAYNSPLHF
TRBJ1-2	TRBV7-3	CASSPQGGRNGYTF
TRBJ1-1	TRBV5-1	CASNDQRNTEAFF
TRBJ1-2	TRBV7-2	CASSLRGTGILYGYTF
TRBJ1-2	TRBV7-2	CASSLVSREYGYTF
TRBJ1-4	TRBV12-3/TRBV12-4	CASSFAGGGEKLFF
TRBJ2-3	TRBV7-3	CASSSSAGEWDTQYF
TRBJ2-2	TRBV7-3	CASSPSAGFPGELFF
TRBJ1-1	TRBV7-3	CASSLYPVGQGMNTEAFF
TRBJ2-5	TRBV4-1	CASSQDHRREETQYF
TRBJ2-1	TRBV15	CATSRVGSPMGNEQFF
TRBJ2-2	TRBV30	CAWTRPAGELFF
TRBJ1-5	TRBV4-3	CASSQDYQGGNQPQHF
TRBJ2-2	TRBV11-3	CASSPTASGANTGELFF
TRBJ1-1	TRBV20-1	CSAGIGVNTEAFF
TRBJ2-2	TRBV4-2	CASSLGLAGNTGELFF
TRBJ2-7	TRBV20-1	CSALGGRGRSSYEQYF
TRBJ1-2	TRBV10-3	CAISESRQANYGYTF
TRBJ2-7	TRBV25-1	CASTDRVYEQYF
TRBJ1-1	TRBV7-2	CASSLTIILNTEAFF
TRBJ2-7	TRBV27	CASSYRPRDRPYEQYF
TRBJ2-1	TRBV20-1	CSVSPLAGFDNEQFF
TRBJ1-5	TRBV18	CASSPKVTKPQHF
TRBJ2-7	TRBV5-1	CASSSGLAGPNEQYF
TRBJ2-7	TRBV6-2/TRBV6-3	CASSPPGLDFYEQYF
TRBJ2-7	TRBV27	CASSIGLGYGEQYF
TRBJ2-3	TRBV27	CASSLWGTGTDTQYF
TRBJ2-7	TRBV5-1	CASSSPSGGYEQYF
TRBJ1-6	TRBV20-1	CSARAQGALAPLHF
TRBJ2-3	TRBV20-1	CSIETSGRTDTQYF
TRBJ1-2	TRBV5-1	CASSLDAPSGYTF
TRBJ2-4	TRBV6-6	CASSSDKAKNIQYF
TRBJ2-7	TRBV7-2	CASSYRQGAGQYF
TRBJ1-2	TRBV12-3/TRBV12-4	CASSPTNGPTAYGYTF
TRBJ2-1	TRBV19	CASSQKSQARSSYNEQFF
TRBJ1-2	TRBV5-1	CASSLQGGGYTF
TRBJ2-2	TRBV29-1	CSVVVTGELFF
TRBJ1-2	TRBV4-2	CASSPQVGNGYTF
TRBJ1-1	TRBV7-9	CASGPQGKFTEAFF
TRBJ1-1	TRBV5-1	CASSLEGREEGAFF
TRBJ2-7	TRBV7-6	CASSRTSGDAYEQYF
TRBJ2-7	TRBV28	CASSGRGLSYEQYF
TRBJ2-7	TRBV6-1	CASGDPGIKLYEQYF
TRBJ2-1	TRBV5-1	CASSASGRAYNEQFF
TRBJ2-7	TRBV6-5	CASINGPSGKQYF
TRBJ1-4	TRBV7-2	CASSLTRTGEEKLFF
TRBJ1-3	TRBV29-1	CSVGSGDSSGNTIYF
TRBJ1-1	TRBV18	CASSPDRDSNTEAFF
TRBJ1-2	TRBV6-2/TRBV6-3	CASSQGAPDGYTF